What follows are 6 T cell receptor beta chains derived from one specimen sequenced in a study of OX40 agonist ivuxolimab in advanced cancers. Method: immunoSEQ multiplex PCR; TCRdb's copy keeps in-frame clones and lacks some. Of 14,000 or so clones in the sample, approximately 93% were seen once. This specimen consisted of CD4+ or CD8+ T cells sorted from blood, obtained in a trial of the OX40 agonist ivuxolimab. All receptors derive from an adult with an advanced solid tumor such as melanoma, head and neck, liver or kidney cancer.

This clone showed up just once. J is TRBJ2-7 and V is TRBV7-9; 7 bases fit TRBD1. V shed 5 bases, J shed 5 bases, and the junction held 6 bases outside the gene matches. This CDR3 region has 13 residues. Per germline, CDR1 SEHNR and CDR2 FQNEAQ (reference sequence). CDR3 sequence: CASSPEGGNEQYF. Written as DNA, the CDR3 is TGTGCCAGCAGCCCCGAAGGGGGCAACGAGCAGTACTTC.

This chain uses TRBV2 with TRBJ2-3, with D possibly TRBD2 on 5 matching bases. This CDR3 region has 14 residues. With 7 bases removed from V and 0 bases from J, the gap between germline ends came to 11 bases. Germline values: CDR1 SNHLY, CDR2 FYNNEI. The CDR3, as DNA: TGTGCCAGCACGGAGTGGGAGAGCACAGATACGCAGTATTTT. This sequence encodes CASTEWESTDTQYF.

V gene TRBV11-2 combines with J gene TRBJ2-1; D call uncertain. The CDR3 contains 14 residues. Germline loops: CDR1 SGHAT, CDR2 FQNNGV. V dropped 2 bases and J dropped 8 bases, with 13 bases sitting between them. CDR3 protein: CASSLFGQVHEQFF. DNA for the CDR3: TGTGCCAGCAGCTTATTTGGGCAGGTTCATGAGCAGTTCTTC.

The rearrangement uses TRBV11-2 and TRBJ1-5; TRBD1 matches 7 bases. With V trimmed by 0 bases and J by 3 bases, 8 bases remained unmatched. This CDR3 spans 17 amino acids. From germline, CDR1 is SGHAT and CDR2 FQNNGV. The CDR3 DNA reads TGTGCCAGCAGCTTAGATTCCCAGGGACAGTTCAATCAGCCCCAGCATTTT. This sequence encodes CASSLDSQGQFNQPQHF.

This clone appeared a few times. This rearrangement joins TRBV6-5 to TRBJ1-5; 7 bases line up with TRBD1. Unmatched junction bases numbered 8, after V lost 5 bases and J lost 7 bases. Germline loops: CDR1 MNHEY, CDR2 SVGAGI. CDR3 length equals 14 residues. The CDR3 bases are TGTGCCAGCAGTCCTACAGGGGTTCGACAGCCCCAGCATTTT. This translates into CASSPTGVRQPQHF.

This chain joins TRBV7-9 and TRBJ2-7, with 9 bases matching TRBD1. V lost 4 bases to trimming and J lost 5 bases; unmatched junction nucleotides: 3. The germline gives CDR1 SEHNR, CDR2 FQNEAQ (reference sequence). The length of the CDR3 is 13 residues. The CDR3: CASSSDRGHEQYF. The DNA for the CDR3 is TGTGCCAGCAGCTCGGACAGGGGTCACGAGCAGTACTTC.